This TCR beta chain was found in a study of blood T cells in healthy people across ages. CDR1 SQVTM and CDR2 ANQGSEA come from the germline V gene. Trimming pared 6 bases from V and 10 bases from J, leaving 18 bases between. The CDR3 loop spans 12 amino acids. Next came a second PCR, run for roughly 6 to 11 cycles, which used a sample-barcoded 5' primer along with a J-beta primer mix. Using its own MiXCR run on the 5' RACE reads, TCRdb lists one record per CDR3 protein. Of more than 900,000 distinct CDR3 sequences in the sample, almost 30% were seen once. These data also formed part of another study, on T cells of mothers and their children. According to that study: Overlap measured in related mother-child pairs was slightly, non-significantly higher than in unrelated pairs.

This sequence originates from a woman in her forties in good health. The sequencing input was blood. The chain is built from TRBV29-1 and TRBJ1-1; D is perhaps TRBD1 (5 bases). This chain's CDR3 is CSVIPQEGGAFF. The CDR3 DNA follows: TGCAGCGTCATCCCACAGGAAGGTGGAGCTTTCTTT. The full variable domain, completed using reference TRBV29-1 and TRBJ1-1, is SAVISQKPSRDICQRGTSLTIQCQVDSQVTMMFWYRQQPGQSLTLIATANQGSEATYESGFVIDKFPISRPNLTFSTLTVSNMSPEDSSIYLCSVIPQEGGAFFGQGTRLTVV.